The 29 T cell receptor beta chains below were found in one sample sequenced in a study of T cell responses to AZD1222 COVID-19 vaccine. Profiling relied on immunoSEQ multiplex PCR, and the TCRdb table lists in-frame clones only, not all of them. The sample carries about 130,000 clones, 70% to 90% recorded once. The source material was peripheral blood, sampled on day 0 of AZD1222 vaccination. These receptors were collected from an adult in good health.

The V and J genes are TRBV5-5 and TRBJ1-3; TRBD1 might be the D (5 bases). This CDR3 is built from 20 residues. The germline V gene encodes CDR1 SGHKS and CDR2 YYEKEE (reference sequence). V lost 5 bases and J 0 bases, leaving 27 bases between the germline ends. The CDR3 sequence is CASSFGSPDPDSLSGNTIYF. DNA of the CDR3: TGTGCCAGCAGTTTCGGAAGCCCTGACCCCGACAGTCTCTCTGGAAACACCATATATTTT.

The J gene is TRBJ2-5, the V gene TRBV2, with no clear D. Germline-derived CDR1 and CDR2 are SNHLY and FYNNEI. The V end was cut by 8 bases, the J end by 5 bases, with 15 bases between. The length of the CDR3 is 13 residues. The chain's CDR3 is CASATSNRETQYF. Here the CDR3 DNA reads TGTGCCAGCGCTACCTCTAATCGGGAGACCCAGTACTTC.

This clone turned up a few times. This chain links TRBV27 with TRBJ1-1; tentative D call: TRBD1 (5 bases). Germline V gene lookup returns CDR1 MNHEY and CDR2 SMNVEV (reference sequence). The length of the CDR3 is 15 residues. Trimming left V 4 bases short and J 4 bases short, with 16 bases between. The CDR3 protein is CASSSKLGVGTEAFF. The CDR3, as DNA: TGTGCCAGCAGTTCTAAGTTGGGGGTAGGCACTGAAGCTTTCTTT.

The chain employs TRBV12-3 or TRBV12-4 and TRBJ1-2; TRBD1 matches at 8 bases. J lost 7 bases, V lost 6 bases, and 7 bases had no gene match. The CDR3 is made up of 13 amino acids. The CDR3 DNA follows: TGTGCCAGCAGCCGGGGACAGGTGCCTGGCTACACCTTC. It translates to CASSRGQVPGYTF.

This sequence joins TRBV20-1 and TRBJ1-5, with no clear D. The V end was cut by 3 bases, the J end by 4 bases, with 7 bases between. Germline lookup yields CDR1 DFQATT and CDR2 SNEGSKA (reference sequence). The CDR3 sequence is 12 residues long. In DNA, the CDR3 is TGCAGTGCTAGTATCCCGAATCAGCCCCAGCATTTT. Translating gives CSASIPNQPQHF.

The chain uses TRBV7-2 and TRBJ1-6, with 7 bases that match TRBD1. Germline V gene data show CDR1 as SGHTA and CDR2 as FQGNSA. CDR3 size: 16 residues. V was pared by 5 bases and J by 7 bases, with 11 bases of the junction left unmatched. DNA for the CDR3: TGTGCCAGCAGCCCCCCTCGGAGGGGGCTGAATTCACCCCTCCACTTT. Translating gives CASSPPRRGLNSPLHF.

The chain combines TRBV15 with TRBJ2-7; D is uncertain. The CDR3 consists of 12 residues. CDR1 is LNHNV, CDR2 YYDKDF, per germline (reference sequence). V was cut by 1 base and J by 3 bases, with 4 bases left in between. CDR3 in amino acids: CATSRGFYEQYF. In nucleotides, the CDR3 is TGTGCCACCAGCAGAGGTTTCTACGAGCAGTACTTC.

The V and J genes are TRBV6-6 and TRBJ1-2; 8 bases map to TRBD1. Trimming cost V 5 bases and J 5 bases; bases outside gene matches: 10. CDR1 and CDR2 from the germline V gene are MNHNY and SVGAGI (reference sequence). The CDR3 runs to 15 residues. DNA for the CDR3: TGTGCCAGCAGTGGACAGGGAACGGGTCAATATGGCTACACCTTC. Protein product: CASSGQGTGQYGYTF.

The chain recombines TRBV28 with TRBJ2-3, with TRBD2 matching 7 bases. Germline lookup yields CDR1 MDHEN and CDR2 SYDVKM. Trimming removed 6 bases from V and 0 bases from J; junction bases left unmatched: 9. This CDR3 has 16 amino acids. The CDR3 is CASSVRTRRSTDTQYF. The CDR3 DNA reads as TGTGCCAGCAGCGTACGGACTAGAAGAAGCACAGATACGCAGTATTTT.

The chain employs TRBV27 and TRBJ1-2, with TRBD1 matching over 12 bases. V shed 0 bases and J 6 bases; nucleotides not matched to a gene: 11. This CDR3 has 18 residues. Germline V CDR1 and CDR2: MNHEY, SMNVEV (reference sequence). For the CDR3, the DNA is TGTGCCAGCAGTTTATCGTGGGACAGGGGGCGCAATAGTCATGGCTACACCTTC. It codes for CASSLSWDRGRNSHGYTF.

The rearrangement uses TRBV6-5 and TRBJ1-2; 9 nucleotides align to TRBD1. The germline gives CDR1 MNHEY, CDR2 SVGAGI. The V gene end was trimmed by 4 bases and the J gene end by 7 bases; junction bases not matched to a gene: 7. The CDR3 runs to 14 residues. CDR3 region: CASSWDRDSAGYTF. The CDR3 region has the DNA TGTGCCAGCAGTTGGGACAGGGATAGTGCTGGCTACACCTTC.

The chain couples TRBV7-8 to TRBJ2-3; 11 positions agree with TRBD2. Trimming took 5 bases from V and 4 from J; bases not matched to a gene: 11. Per the germline V gene, CDR1 is SGHVS and CDR2 is FQNEAQ. This CDR3 is built from 17 residues. This CDR3 is CASSASLAGVASDTQYF. CDR3 DNA sequence: TGTGCCAGCAGCGCATCACTAGCGGGGGTCGCCTCAGATACGCAGTATTTT.

About this clone: Other nucleotide sequences in the sample specify the same CDR3. This chain joins TRBV7-2 and TRBJ1-4, with D perhaps matching TRBD1 (6 bases). The CDR3 loop spans 14 amino acids. The ends were cut back, 1 base at V and 3 bases at J, with 6 bases in the middle. Germline V lookup: CDR1 SGHTA, CDR2 FQGNSA. The CDR3 DNA reads as TGTGCCAGCAGCTTAGGGACAGCTAATGAAAAACTGTTTTTT. The encoded protein is CASSLGTANEKLFF.

This sequence joins TRBV5-1 and TRBJ1-5; 9 nucleotides line up with TRBD1. CDR1 is SGHRS, CDR2 YFSETQ, per germline. V shed 9 bases, J shed 1 base, and the junction held 11 bases outside the gene matches. The CDR3 totals 16 residues. The CDR3 region is CATKTGGRRSNQPQHF. Written as DNA, the CDR3 is TGCGCCACCAAGACAGGGGGAAGAAGGAGCAATCAGCCCCAGCATTTT. The variable domain in full, with the rest retrieved from reference TRBV5-1 and TRBJ1-5, is KAGVTQTPRYLIKTRGQQVTLSCSPISGHRSVSWYQQTPGQGLQFLFEYFSETQRNKGNFPGRFSGRQFSNSRSEMNVSTLELGDSALYLCATKTGGRRSNQPQHFGDGTRLSIL.

The DNA of the CDR3 is TGTGCCAGCAGGACTTTCCGGGACAAGGGAGAAAAACTGTTTTTT. Protein: CASRTFRDKGEKLFF. The V call is TRBV2, the J call TRBJ1-4, with D maybe TRBD1 (6 bases). V lost 6 bases to trimming and J lost 8 bases, with 19 bases between them. Germline CDR1 SNHLY, CDR2 FYNNEI. The CDR3 extends over 15 amino acids.

J is TRBJ1-3 and V is TRBV28; the D gene is possibly TRBD1 (6 bases). Germline V gene data show CDR1 as MDHEN and CDR2 as SYDVKM. This CDR3 is 17 amino acids long. V was trimmed by 3 bases and J by 0 bases, leaving 15 bases between them. CDR3 sequence: CASSLGGGLFSGNTIYF. Here the CDR3 DNA reads TGTGCCAGCAGTTTGGGGGGGGGCCTTTTCTCTGGAAACACCATATATTTT.

This clone appeared a few times. The V gene is TRBV11-3, the J gene TRBJ2-1; no firm D call. V lost 0 bases to trimming and J lost 0 bases, with 9 bases between them. The CDR3 consists of 16 residues. Germline V gene data show CDR1 as SGHNT and CDR2 as YENEEA. CDR3 region: CASSLEGQFSYNEQFF. The CDR3 nucleotides are TGTGCCAGCAGCTTAGAAGGGCAGTTCTCCTACAATGAGCAGTTCTTC.

The chain couples TRBV6-5 to TRBJ2-2; D unresolved. Germline V gives CDR1 MNHEY, CDR2 SVGAGI. This CDR3 has 14 amino acids. V was trimmed by 0 bases and J by 4 bases, leaving 6 bases between them. CDR3 residues: CASSYSRITGELFF. Here the CDR3 DNA reads TGTGCCAGCAGTTACTCCCGGATCACCGGGGAGCTGTTTTTT.

J is TRBJ1-2 and V is TRBV5-8, with D maybe TRBD1 (5 bases). The V end was cut by 2 bases, the J end by 4 bases, with 12 bases between. The CDR3 length is 14 residues. Germline assignment: CDR1 SGHTS and CDR2 YDEGEE. CDR3 DNA: TGTGCCAGCAGCTTCGGGACTGACGCCTATGGCTACACCTTC. Translating gives CASSFGTDAYGYTF.

The chain joins TRBV5-1 to TRBJ2-5; 7 bases map to TRBD2. After removal of 0 bases from V and 2 bases from J, the junction contained 1 base not matched to a gene. The CDR3 totals 14 residues. From germline, CDR1 is SGHRS and CDR2 YFSETQ. The CDR3 DNA is TGCGCCAGCAGCTTGGTGGGGGGGCAAGAGACCCAGTACTTC. Translation gives CASSLVGGQETQYF.

This sequence joins TRBV5-6 and TRBJ1-2; D uncertain. Trimming pared 3 bases from V and 4 bases from J, leaving 19 bases between. In germline, CDR1 is SGHDT, CDR2 YYEEEE. The CDR3 totals 16 residues. The CDR3 spells CASSSYHSTLPYGYTF. The CDR3 DNA reads as TGTGCCAGCAGCTCCTACCATTCGACATTACCCTATGGCTACACCTTC.

V and J are TRBV4-1 and TRBJ2-7, with D hard to call. This CDR3 contains 14 residues. Germline CDR1 and CDR2: MGHRA and YSYEKL. The V end was cut by 4 bases, the J end by 5 bases, with 15 bases between. The CDR3 bases are TGCGCCAGCAGCCCGCCCCGAGGTGGCAACGAGCAGTACTTC. Translation gives CASSPPRGGNEQYF.

This chain joins TRBV5-5 and TRBJ2-7; D perhaps matches TRBD1 (5 bases). Germline assignment: CDR1 SGHKS and CDR2 YYEKEE (reference sequence). This CDR3 contains 15 residues. V lost 0 bases to trimming and J lost 1 base, with 11 bases between them. The CDR3: CASSLGAGISYEQYF. The CDR3 bases are TGTGCCAGCAGCTTGGGGGCAGGGATATCCTACGAGCAGTACTTC.

V gene TRBV5-4 combines with J gene TRBJ1-1; D is undetermined. V lost 2 bases and J lost 0, with 5 bases in between. The germline CDR1 and CDR2 sequences are SGHNT and YYREEE (reference sequence). This CDR3 is built from 13 residues. CDR3 nucleotides: TGTGCCAGCAGCTTAAAAGTGAACACTGAAGCTTTCTTT. It specifies CASSLKVNTEAFF.

This clone was recorded only once. J is TRBJ2-2 and V is TRBV29-1; D is possibly TRBD2 (6 bases). The CDR3 extends over 14 amino acids. Trimming took off 3 bases at V and 3 bases at J, with 11 bases between the two ends. Germline CDR1 and CDR2: SQVTM and ANQGSEA. The CDR3 here is CSVDGDFDTGELFF. Written as DNA, the CDR3 is TGCAGCGTTGACGGGGACTTCGACACCGGGGAGCTGTTTTTT.

The rearrangement links TRBV12-5 to TRBJ2-3; TRBD1 matches 10 bases. The length of the CDR3 is 15 residues. Germline V lookup: CDR1 LGHNT, CDR2 FRNRAP. J lost 3 bases, V lost 1 base, and 1 base had no gene match. The CDR3 DNA reads as TGTGCTAGTGGTTTGGGACAGGGGGCAACAGATACGCAGTATTTT. Translation: CASGLGQGATDTQYF.

The chain recombines TRBV7-2 with TRBJ2-1; D uncertain. The germline gives CDR1 SGHTA, CDR2 FQGNSA. The ends were cut back, 5 bases at V and 4 bases at J, with 12 bases in the middle. The CDR3 extends over 14 amino acids. The CDR3 protein is CASSARVGYNEQFF. The CDR3 bases are TGTGCCAGCAGCGCAAGGGTCGGATACAATGAGCAGTTCTTC.

In regard to this clone: Other DNA sequences in the sample encode the same CDR3. The V call is TRBV6-1, the J call TRBJ1-5; 7 bases match TRBD1. CDR1 MNHNS and CDR2 SASEGT come from the germline V gene. After removal of 1 base from V and 7 bases from J, the junction contained 4 bases not matched to a gene. The CDR3 runs to 14 residues. The CDR3 reads CASSEGGGRQPQHF. CDR3 bases: TGTGCCAGCAGTGAAGGAGGGGGCAGACAGCCCCAGCATTTT.

V usage is TRBV7-2 and J usage is TRBJ1-5; D not resolved. This CDR3 spans 18 amino acids. Germline lookup yields CDR1 SGHTA and CDR2 FQGNSA. V dropped 3 bases and J dropped 0 bases, with 18 bases sitting between them. The CDR3 reads CASSFTSRAVYSNQPQHF. DNA of the CDR3: TGTGCCAGCAGCTTCACCTCACGGGCCGTCTATAGCAATCAGCCCCAGCATTTT.